Listed here are 17 T cell receptor beta chains from one sample, sequenced in a study of metastatic and nonmetastatic thyroid tumors. No patient received treatment before thyroid surgery. TCRdb redid the clone calls on the PCR reads using MiXCR. This table holds about 20,000 clones, under 35% found once. The sample consisted of blood. Receptors originate from a female donor with papillary thyroid cancer or a benign thyroid nodule (not recorded which). Some clones in this sample may be carry-over from other donors' samples.

Concerning this clone: A much larger clone lies a single base off, so this may be a read error. This chain connects TRBV5-4 to TRBJ2-3, with D perhaps TRBD1 (6 bases). Germline assignment: CDR1 SGHNT and CDR2 YYREEE (reference sequence). This CDR3 is 14 amino acids long. Trimming shortened V by 4 bases and J by 1 base, and 10 bases separated the two germline ends. The CDR3 DNA is TGTGCCAGCAGCACTGGACAGTGCACAGATACGCAGTATTTT. This translates into CASSTGQCTDTQYF.

This clone was detected many times. This chain links TRBV30 with TRBJ2-3; 13 bases fit TRBD2. The CDR3 contains 16 residues. In germline, CDR1 is GTSNPN, CDR2 SVGIG (reference sequence). Trimming took 0 bases from V and 6 from J; bases not matched to a gene: 6. CDR3 sequence reads: CAWSVELAGGPDTQYF. The CDR3 nucleotides are TGTGCCTGGAGTGTAGAACTAGCGGGGGGGCCCGATACGCAGTATTTT.

V and J are TRBV7-3 and TRBJ2-6; D ambiguous. The CDR3 covers 16 residues. Germline CDR1 is SGHTA and CDR2 is FQGTGA. With 4 bases removed from V and 1 base from J, the gap between germline ends came to 11 bases. CDR3 region: CASSYDTTSGANVLTF. CDR3 DNA sequence: TGTGCCAGCAGCTACGACACGACGTCTGGGGCCAACGTCCTGACTTTC.

This clone is labeled as medium-sized. The V and J genes are TRBV20-1 and TRBJ1-2, with D uncertain. V was pared by 3 bases and J by 4 bases, with 9 bases between. Germline CDR1 and CDR2: DFQATT and SNEGSKA (reference sequence). The CDR3 length is 12 residues. CDR3 DNA: TGCAGTGCTAGTTCGTCAGCCTATGGCTACACCTTC. Translation: CSASSSAYGYTF.

Ten or more counts support this clone. The rearrangement links TRBV18 to TRBJ2-5; possibly TRBD2 for D (6 bases). Germline V gene sequence: CDR1 KGHSH, CDR2 LQKENI. V lost 3 bases, J lost 5 bases, and 10 bases lay in between. This CDR3 has 13 residues. CDR3 residues: CASSPPAGETQYF. The CDR3, as DNA: TGTGCCAGCTCACCTCCCGCGGGGGAGACCCAGTACTTC.

Ten or more counts support this clone. The rearrangement joins TRBV19 to TRBJ1-4; 7 bases are a match to TRBD1. Trimming at V came to 0 bases and at J to 8 bases, leaving 9 bases not matched to a gene. This CDR3 region has 16 residues. Germline V CDR1 and CDR2: LNHDA, SQIVND (reference sequence). The CDR3 loop reads CASSIDAGTEGEKLFF. The DNA for the CDR3 is TGTGCCAGTAGTATAGATGCCGGGACAGAGGGGGAAAAACTGTTTTTT.

This clone was recorded many times. V usage is TRBV7-2 and J usage is TRBJ2-5; D is possibly TRBD1 (5 bases). This CDR3 spans 13 amino acids. Trimming took 2 bases from V and 5 from J, leaving 9 bases between them. The germline CDR1 and CDR2 sequences are SGHTA and FQGNSA. The CDR3 sequence: CASSLPGLETQYF. The DNA of the CDR3 is TGTGCCAGCAGCTTACCAGGGTTGGAGACCCAGTACTTC.

In its sample, this clone was seen a few times. The chain links TRBV4-2 to TRBJ1-2, with 9 bases lining up with TRBD1. V lost 4 bases and J lost 7; bases outside the gene matches: 13. The germline V gene encodes CDR1 LGHNA and CDR2 YNFKEQ. This CDR3 has 16 residues. The CDR3 DNA sequence: TGTGCCAGCAGCCCTGGGGCAGACAGGGGGGTGGGTGGCTACACCTTC. Its translation is CASSPGADRGVGGYTF.

In its sample, this clone was seen many times. The chain joins TRBV11-2 to TRBJ2-5, with a weak D call TRBD2 (5 bases). Germline-derived CDR1 and CDR2 are SGHAT and FQNNGV. CDR3 length: 15 residues. V dropped 6 bases and J dropped 3 bases, with 17 bases sitting between them. The CDR3: CASRLSGGRKETQYF. As DNA, the CDR3 is TGTGCCAGCAGGCTTAGTGGAGGCCGTAAAGAGACCCAGTACTTC.

V usage is TRBV11-2 and J usage is TRBJ2-1, with D perhaps TRBD2 (6 bases). The length of the CDR3 is 15 residues. Trimming left V 0 bases short and J 10 bases short, with 16 bases between. CDR1 is SGHAT, CDR2 FQNNGV, per germline. CDR3 in DNA: TGTGCCAGCAGCTTAGATCCCGGGAGAATTTACGAGCAGTTCTTC. Amino acids: CASSLDPGRIYEQFF.

This clone rates as medium-sized. CDR3 nucleotides: TGTGCCAGCAGTCCTAGACAGTCCGGGCAGCCCCAGCATTTT. Its translation: CASSPRQSGQPQHF. The chain recombines TRBV6-1 with TRBJ1-5; D perhaps matches TRBD1 (5 bases). The V end lost 5 bases, the J end lost 7 bases, and 15 bases lay between the germline ends. Germline V gene lookup returns CDR1 MNHNS and CDR2 SASEGT. This CDR3 contains 14 residues.

The CDR3 is CASSPLKISGTDTQYF. The CDR3 DNA sequence: TGTGCCAGCTCACCACTGAAGATATCCGGGACAGATACGCAGTATTTT. V gene TRBV18 combines with J gene TRBJ2-3, with D unresolved. The CDR3 has 16 residues. Germline V gives CDR1 KGHSH, CDR2 LQKENI. Trimming took 1 base from V and 3 from J, leaving 14 bases between them.

A few counts support this clone. The chain recombines TRBV19 with TRBJ2-1, with TRBD2 identical over 9 bases. With 7 bases clipped from V and 2 bases from J, the junction kept 9 bases outside the gene matches. Germline loops: CDR1 LNHDA, CDR2 SQIVND (reference sequence). This CDR3 has 16 residues. CDR3 region: CASNLGSGSTYNEQFF. For the CDR3, the DNA is TGTGCCAGTAATCTCGGTAGCGGGAGCACCTACAATGAGCAGTTCTTC.

In its sample, this clone was seen a few times. The V call is TRBV20-1, the J call TRBJ2-1, with D perhaps TRBD1 (7 bases). This CDR3 contains 17 residues. Trimming took 3 bases from V and 3 from J, leaving 21 bases between them. Germline-derived CDR1 and CDR2 are DFQATT and SNEGSKA (reference sequence). CDR3 residues: CSASGTVLGGDYNEQFF. The CDR3 coding sequence is TGCAGTGCTAGCGGGACAGTATTAGGCGGGGACTACAATGAGCAGTTCTTC.

With respect to this clone: An end of the junction differs from the germline gene, which may be a read error. The chain has TRBV24-1 and TRBJ2-3; 7 nucleotides line up with TRBD1. Germline V gene data show CDR1 as KGHDR and CDR2 as SFDVKD. The CDR3 is made up of 13 amino acids. The chain's CDR3 is CATSETGQDMQYF. The CDR3 DNA sequence: TGTGCCACCAGTGAAACCGGACAGGATATGCAGTATTTT.

This clone turned up a few times. V usage is TRBV27 and J usage is TRBJ2-1; no reliable D call. Looked up from germline, CDR1 is MNHEY and CDR2 is SMNVEV (reference sequence). The CDR3 consists of 14 residues. Trimming shortened V by 2 bases and J by 5 bases, and 10 bases separated the two germline ends. CDR3 in amino acids: CASSLAFGNNEQFF. The CDR3, as DNA: TGTGCCAGCAGTTTAGCCTTTGGAAACAATGAGCAGTTCTTC.

This clone has only a few counts. The rearrangement joins TRBV12-3 or TRBV12-4 to TRBJ1-1; a possible D gene is TRBD1 (6 bases). This CDR3 spans 14 amino acids. Deletions cut 5 bases from V and 5 bases from J, with 15 bases between. The CDR3 nucleotides read TGTGCCAGCAGTGAACAGGGAGGGGGGACTGAAGCTTTCTTT. Its protein product is CASSEQGGGTEAFF.